The clone carrying this T cell receptor (beta chain) appeared a single time. TCRdb fed the 5' RACE reads into MiXCR, producing one record per CDR3 protein. Of fewer than 60,000 distinct CDR3 sequences listed, under 8% are singletons. This sample was taken from a study of spatial heterogeneity in lung cancer. Described time point: blood at routine non-recurrence follow-up after resection. The input material, whole RNA from tumor, nontumor lung or frozen PBMC, was sequenced unsorted. In germline, CDR1 is LNHDA, CDR2 SQIVND (reference sequence). V dropped 11 bases and J dropped 0 bases, with 14 bases sitting between them. The CDR3 totals 14 residues.

The chain links TRBV19 to TRBJ1-3, with D possibly TRBD1 on 5 matching bases. The source is a female donor with early-stage non-small cell lung cancer. The sequenced sample was PBMCs, obtained at follow-up. The CDR3 loop reads CASKQAFSGNTIYF. CDR3 nucleotide sequence: TGTGCCTCAAAACAGGCCTTCTCTGGAAACACCATATATTTT. Filled out from reference TRBV19 and TRBJ1-3, the complete variable domain reads DGGITQSPKYLFRKEGQNVTLSCEQNLNHDAMYWYRQDPGQGLRLIYYSQIVNDFQKGDIAEGYSVSREKKESFPLTVTSAQKNPTAFYLCASKQAFSGNTIYFGEGSWLTVV.